What follows is one TCR beta chain and its context. The antigen is undetermined. A clone one base away is much larger, so this may be a read error. This sample's RNA came from whole unsorted tissue. Distant lung tissue was collected more than 3 cm away from the tumor edge. Between August and November 2014, newly diagnosed, chemotherapy-naive lung cancer patients underwent thoracic surgery in China. These data are taken from a study of tumor and adjacent non-tumor tissue in lung cancer. Germline CDR1 DFQATT, CDR2 SNEGSKA (reference sequence). The CDR3 extends over 13 amino acids. A modified ARM-PCR protocol with three rounds of nested PCR amplified TCRbeta. Using its own MiXCR run on the multiplex PCR reads, TCRdb lists one record per CDR3 protein. This sample carries 50,000 or so distinct CDR3 sequences, 74% of them seen once, and the ten largest clones take 20% to 25%. Notes on the study in general: TCR diversity was significantly greater in tumor than normal lung tissue.

This chain uses TRBV20-1 with TRBJ2-2; TRBD1 aligns across 9 bases. This clonotype was obtained from a woman in her sixties or seventies with non-small cell lung cancer. Sample: distant non-tumor lung tissue. Here the CDR3 reads CSGRQGGTGEPFF. CDR3 bases: TGCAGTGGAAGACAGGGGGGTACCGGGGAGCCGTTTTTT.